A selection of T cell receptor beta chains follows, all from one sample in a study of shared clonotypes between healthy human individuals. The data were produced by immunoSEQ multiplex PCR, yet TCRdb's version contains in-frame clones alone and is incomplete. The sample has over a million clones, roughly 96% seen once; the top ten hold roughly 1.1%. Sequenced material: naive CD4+ T cells sorted from blood. These receptors originate from a man aged 25 to 40 in good health. Both conserved end residues are part of each CDR3. The D gene is left open where the match is weak. Clone size is not always given. Where it is, it says once, few, many or a class for expanded clones.

v_call: TRBV5-1
j_call: TRBJ2-2
d_call: NA
clone_size: NA
cdr3_aa: CASSTGLTATGELFF
cdr3_nt: TGCGCCAGCAGCACCGGACTGACCGCCACCGGGGAGCTGTTTTTT

v_call: TRBV28
j_call: TRBJ1-4
d_call: NA
clone_size: NA
cdr3_aa: CASSLDMIEKLFF
cdr3_nt: TGTGCCAGCAGTTTGGACATGATTGAAAAACTGTTTTTT

v_call: TRBV29-1
j_call: TRBJ1-1
d_call: NA
clone_size: NA
cdr3_aa: CSVTYRGPRGVEAFF
cdr3_nt: TGCAGCGTTACCTACCGGGGCCCTCGAGGCGTGGAAGCTTTCTTT

v_call: TRBV23-1
j_call: TRBJ2-7
d_call: NA
clone_size: NA
cdr3_aa: CASSQLLTASVSYEQYF
cdr3_nt: TGCGCCAGCAGTCAATTACTGACGGCTAGCGTTTCCTACGAGCAGTACTTC

v_call: TRBV6-5
j_call: TRBJ1-1
d_call: NA
clone_size: once
cdr3_aa: CASSYVRVRNTEAFF
cdr3_nt: TGTGCCAGCAGTTACGTTCGCGTTCGGAACACTGAGGCTTTCTTT

v_call: TRBV29-1
j_call: TRBJ2-6
d_call: NA
clone_size: once
cdr3_aa: CSVSGANVLTF
cdr3_nt: TGCAGCGTTTCCGGGGCCAACGTCCTGACTTTC

v_call: TRBV6-1
j_call: TRBJ1-4
d_call: NA
clone_size: NA
cdr3_aa: CASSERVANEKLFF
cdr3_nt: TGTGCCAGCAGTGAGAGGGTGGCTAATGAAAAACTGTTTTTT

v_call: TRBV4-3
j_call: TRBJ2-1
d_call: NA
clone_size: NA
cdr3_aa: CASSQDPTAQKQFF
cdr3_nt: TGCGCCAGCAGCCAAGACCCGACAGCTCAAAAGCAGTTCTTC

v_call: TRBV6-6
j_call: TRBJ2-1
d_call: TRBD2
clone_size: NA
cdr3_aa: CASRPLTSGPYNEQFF
cdr3_nt: TGTGCCAGCAGGCCACTTACTAGCGGACCCTACAATGAGCAGTTCTTC

v_call: TRBV28
j_call: TRBJ2-1
d_call: TRBD2
clone_size: NA
cdr3_aa: CASNLNPSGSTNEQFF
cdr3_nt: TGTGCCAGCAATCTCAATCCTAGCGGGAGCACCAATGAGCAGTTCTTC

v_call: TRBV11-3
j_call: TRBJ2-1
d_call: NA
clone_size: NA
cdr3_aa: CASSPSGHPYNEQFF
cdr3_nt: TGTGCCAGCAGCCCGAGCGGGCACCCCTACAATGAGCAGTTCTTC

v_call: TRBV19
j_call: TRBJ2-2
d_call: TRBD1
clone_size: NA
cdr3_aa: CATAGTGVPGELFF
cdr3_nt: TGTGCCACCGCCGGGACAGGGGTTCCCGGGGAGCTGTTTTTT